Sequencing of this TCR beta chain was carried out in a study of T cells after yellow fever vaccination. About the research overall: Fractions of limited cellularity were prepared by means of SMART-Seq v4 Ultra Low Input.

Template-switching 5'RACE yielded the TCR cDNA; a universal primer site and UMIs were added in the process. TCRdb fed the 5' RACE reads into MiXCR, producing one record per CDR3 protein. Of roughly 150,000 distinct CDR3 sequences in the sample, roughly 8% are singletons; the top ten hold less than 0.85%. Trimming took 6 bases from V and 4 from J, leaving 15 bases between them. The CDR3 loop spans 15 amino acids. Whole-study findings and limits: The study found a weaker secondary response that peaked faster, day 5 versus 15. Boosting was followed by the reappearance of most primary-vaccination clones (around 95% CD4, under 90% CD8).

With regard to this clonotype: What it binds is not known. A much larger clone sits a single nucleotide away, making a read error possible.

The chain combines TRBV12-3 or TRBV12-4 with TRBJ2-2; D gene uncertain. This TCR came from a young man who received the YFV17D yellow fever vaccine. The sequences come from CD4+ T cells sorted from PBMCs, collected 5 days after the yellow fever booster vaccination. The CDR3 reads CASSSTELGTGELFF. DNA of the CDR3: TGTGCCAGCAGCTCCACAGAGTTGGGCACCGGGGAGCTGTTTTTT.